This T cell receptor (beta chain) was retrieved from a study of blood T cells in healthy people across ages. Looking at the study overall: There was about one barcoded beta molecule captured by template switching per two T cells. Whole-study findings and limits: It was not known whether donors were CMV positive (a possible confounder of expanded clonotype changes).

Turning to this clonotype: No antigen is known for it.

The V and J ends lost 6 bases and 0 bases, in that order; junction bases with no gene match: 10. The germline gives CDR1 SEHNR, CDR2 FQNEAQ (reference sequence). The CDR3 extends over 19 amino acids. Primed by a sample-barcoded 5' primer and a J-beta primer mix, a second PCR proceeded for about 7 to 12 cycles. Unique molecular identifiers of 12 random nucleotides labeled each cDNA. TCRdb recomputed calls from the 5' RACE reads with MiXCR, one row per CDR3 protein. Among 1.2 million to 1.5 million distinct CDR3 sequences, around 59% were seen once, and the ten largest hold about 6.7%. The chain couples TRBV7-9 to TRBJ2-1; 14 bases match TRBD2. This TCR came from a man between 18 and 35 years old in good health. Input material: blood. The CDR3 is CASRPGTSGSLSSYNEQFF. CDR3 in DNA: TGTGCCAGCAGACCAGGGACTAGCGGGAGTCTTAGCTCCTACAATGAGCAGTTCTTC.